The 14 T cell receptor beta chains in this list originate from one sample, sequenced in a study of cytomegalovirus exposure and HLA in healthy donors. The PCR had 60 Vbeta and 13 Jbeta primers. Libraries were prepared by immunoSEQ multiplex PCR; TCRdb keeps only in-frame clonotypes and omits some of them. The sample yields about 130,000 clones, around three quarters seen once. The material sequenced was PBMCs. These receptors all stem from a male donor in good health and CMV-seropositive.

This clone has more than one count but fewer than ten. The chain joins TRBV5-4 to TRBJ2-1; perhaps TRBD1 as D (6 bases). The V end was cut by 4 bases, the J end by 2 bases, with 16 bases between. Germline CDR1 is SGHNT and CDR2 is YYREEE (reference sequence). This CDR3 is built from 16 residues. The CDR3 is CASSQERGNPYNEQFF. DNA of the CDR3: TGTGCCAGCAGCCAAGAGAGGGGGAATCCCTACAATGAGCAGTTCTTC.

The CDR3 region is CASSPTAGQFPYEQYF. The CDR3 DNA reads TGTGCCAGCAGCCCCACCGCCGGACAGTTCCCCTACGAGCAGTACTTC. The V gene is TRBV7-9, the J gene TRBJ2-5; tentative D call: TRBD1 (6 bases). The closer fit of TRBJ2-7 to the DNA end suggests the J call may be wrong. Germline V gives CDR1 SEHNR, CDR2 FQNEAQ (reference sequence). The CDR3 covers 16 residues.

This sequence joins TRBV7-2 and TRBJ1-2, with D perhaps matching TRBD1 (5 bases). The CDR3 is 13 amino acids. V was clipped by 3 bases and J by 8 bases, with 13 bases between them. Per germline, CDR1 SGHTA and CDR2 FQGNSA. DNA for the CDR3: TGTGCCAGCAGCTTCAGGGAAGCGGGCGGCTACACCTTC. Translation: CASSFREAGGYTF. The entire variable domain, with the rest obtained from reference TRBV7-2 and TRBJ1-2, is as follows: GAGVSQSPSNKVTEKGKDVELRCDPISGHTALYWYRQSLGQGLEFLIYFQGNSAPDKSGLPSDRFSAERTGGSVSTLTIQRTQQEDSAVYLCASSFREAGGYTFGSGTRLTVV.

The chain links TRBV5-4 to TRBJ2-3; possible D gene TRBD1, 7 bases. CDR1 is SGHNT, CDR2 YYREEE, per germline (reference sequence). The CDR3 has 16 amino acids. The V and J ends lost 4 bases and 6 bases respectively, with 21 bases between them. The chain's CDR3 is CASSPDVGQGGDTQYF. For the CDR3, the DNA is TGTGCCAGCAGCCCCGACGTGGGCCAGGGGGGCGATACGCAGTATTTT.

The chain carries TRBV28 and TRBJ2-7; D not resolved. The CDR3 runs to 13 residues. Germline CDR1 is MDHEN and CDR2 is SYDVKM. Between the trimmed V and J ends, which lost 6 bases and 7 bases, there was a span of 16 bases. CDR3 nucleotide sequence: TGTGCCAGCAGGAACGGCTACTACGTGGAGCAGTACTTC. This sequence encodes CASRNGYYVEQYF. Filled out from reference TRBV28 and TRBJ2-7, the complete variable domain reads DVKVTQSSRYLVKRTGEKVFLECVQDMDHENMFWYRQDPGLGLRLIYFSYDVKMKEKGDIPEGYSVSREKKERFSLILESASTNQTSMYLCASRNGYYVEQYFGPGTRLTVT.

This clone was seen only a few times. The chain links TRBV4-1 to TRBJ1-4; D remains unclear. CDR1 and CDR2 (germline): MGHRA, YSYEKL. V lost 2 bases and J lost 5, with 15 bases in between. The CDR3 has 16 residues. Here the CDR3 DNA reads TGCGCCAGCAGCCAAATGATCCTGGAGCTAAATGAAAAACTGTTTTTT. Translated: CASSQMILELNEKLFF.

This clone was detected only once. The chain employs TRBV9 and TRBJ1-1, with TRBD1 identical over 7 bases. Trimming took 4 bases from V and 1 from J; bases not matched to a gene: 7. Germline values: CDR1 SGDLS, CDR2 YYNGEE. The CDR3 sequence is 15 residues long. CDR3 protein: CASSHTGQTNTEAFF. CDR3 coding DNA: TGTGCCAGCAGCCACACGGGACAGACGAACACTGAAGCTTTCTTT.

The V and J genes are TRBV11-2 and TRBJ2-2; D ambiguous. V was cut by 5 bases and J by 0 bases, with 16 bases left in between. This CDR3 region has 17 residues. The germline CDR1 and CDR2 sequences are SGHAT and FQNNGV. This CDR3 reads CASSHFLTRTNTGELFF. The DNA of the CDR3 is TGTGCCAGCAGCCACTTTCTGACTCGAACGAACACCGGGGAGCTGTTTTTT.

This clone was recorded only once. The chain uses TRBV15 and TRBJ1-3; D is unresolved. V was shortened by 0 bases and J by 8 bases, with 8 bases between the two germline ends. CDR3 length: 13 amino acids. Looked up from germline, CDR1 is LNHNV and CDR2 is YYDKDF (reference sequence). As DNA, the CDR3 is TGTGCCACCAGCAGAGATCGGGGTTACACCATATATTTT. This sequence encodes CATSRDRGYTIYF.

About this clone: A read error may produce the germline difference seen at one junction end. This CDR3 is also generated by other DNA sequences in the sample. The chain carries TRBV4-1 and TRBJ2-3; tentatively, D is TRBD1 (6 bases). The CDR3 extends over 14 amino acids. Germline loops: CDR1 MGHRA, CDR2 YSYEKL. This CDR3 reads CASSQLQGTDTQYF. The CDR3 region has the DNA TGCGCCAGCAGCCAACTACAGGGAACAGATACGCAGTACTTT.

The chain combines TRBV6-5 with TRBJ2-1; D unclear. There are 15 residues in the CDR3. V was clipped by 5 bases and J by 0 bases, with 11 bases between them. Germline lookup yields CDR1 MNHEY and CDR2 SVGAGI. The CDR3 DNA reads as TGTGCCAGCAGTGTTGCGGCTAGCTCCTACAATGAGCAGTTCTTC. Its protein product is CASSVAASSYNEQFF.

This clone occurred once. The rearrangement links TRBV5-5 to TRBJ1-6; D is perhaps TRBD1 (6 bases). The germline gives CDR1 SGHKS, CDR2 YYEKEE (reference sequence). Trimming took 4 bases from V and 8 from J, leaving 10 bases between them. The CDR3 extends over 13 amino acids. The CDR3 bases are TGTGCCAGCAGCGTCTCAGGGGATTCACCCCTCCACTTT. This gives the protein CASSVSGDSPLHF.

The V call is TRBV28, the J call TRBJ1-5; D is possibly TRBD1 (6 bases). Germline V lookup: CDR1 MDHEN, CDR2 SYDVKM. The V end was cut by 7 bases, the J end by 3 bases, with 16 bases between. There are 15 residues in the CDR3. CDR3 loop: CASTYSDRHNQPQHF. CDR3 sequence (DNA): TGTGCCAGCACTTACTCAGACAGGCACAATCAGCCCCAGCATTTT. The variable domain in full, completed from reference TRBV28 and TRBJ1-5, reads DVKVTQSSRYLVKRTGEKVFLECVQDMDHENMFWYRQDPGLGLRLIYFSYDVKMKEKGDIPEGYSVSREKKERFSLILESASTNQTSMYLCASTYSDRHNQPQHFGDGTRLSIL.

Only a few counts were recorded for this clone. CDR3 in amino acids: CASSLSGQGFRPHGYTF. For the CDR3, the DNA is TGTGCCAGCAGTTTATCGGGACAGGGATTCCGCCCCCATGGCTACACCTTC. The V and J genes are TRBV27 and TRBJ1-2; 9 bases line up with TRBD1. The CDR3 loop spans 17 amino acids. CDR1 MNHEY and CDR2 SMNVEV come from the germline V gene (reference sequence). With 0 bases clipped from V and 6 bases from J, the junction kept 11 bases outside the gene matches.